Listed below are T cell receptor beta chains from one sample, sequenced in a study of shared clonotypes between healthy human individuals. Repertoires were generated with immunoSEQ multiplex PCR, while TCRdb's copy carries only in-frame clones and drops some. The data show about 2 million clones, about 95% seen once. The specimen sequenced was naive CD8+ T cells sorted from blood. The source is a man younger than 35 in good health. Both conserved end residues are part of each CDR3. D genes are given only for firm matches. For some rows the clone size is stated as once, few or many, or as a class when expanded; others skip it.

v_gene	d_gene	len	abundance	j_gene	CDR3aa	CDR3nt
TRBV7-2	NA	14	NA	TRBJ2-5	CASSYLATRETQYF	TGTGCCAGCAGCTATCTAGCGACAAGGGAGACCCAGTACTTC
TRBV11-2	NA	16	NA	TRBJ2-3	CASSLDSAGPTDTQYF	TGTGCCAGCAGCTTAGATTCCGCGGGGCCCACAGATACGCAGTATTTT
TRBV27	NA	16	NA	TRBJ1-2	CASSPSDGEFILGYTF	TGTGCCAGCAGTCCTTCGGACGGCGAATTTATTTTGGGCTACACCTTC
TRBV27	TRBD2	14	NA	TRBJ2-7	CASSLGLAASEQYF	TGTGCCAGCAGTTTAGGACTAGCGGCGAGCGAGCAGTACTTC
TRBV6-5	NA	12	NA	TRBJ2-2	CASSYLGGELFF	TGTGCCAGCAGTTACTTGGGCGGGGAGCTGTTTTTT
TRBV5-1	TRBD1	14	NA	TRBJ2-3	CASGTGQVTDTQYF	TGCGCCAGCGGAACGGGACAGGTCACAGATACGCAGTATTTT
TRBV13	NA	14	once	TRBJ1-1	CASSIQGGGTEAFF	TGTGCCAGCAGCATCCAGGGAGGAGGGACTGAAGCTTTCTTT
TRBV7-8	NA	13	once	TRBJ2-7	CASSLDDRVEQYF	TGTGCCAGCAGCTTAGATGACCGGGTCGAGCAGTACTTC
TRBV30	NA	13	few	TRBJ1-1	CAWRFPPHPEAFF	TGTGCCTGGAGGTTTCCGCCCCACCCTGAAGCTTTCTTT
TRBV6-5	NA	14	NA	TRBJ1-1	CASSYTTGNTEAFF	TGTGCCAGCAGTTACACCACAGGAAACACTGAAGCTTTCTTT
TRBV7-8	TRBD2	16	once	TRBJ2-2	CASSAGLAGGHGELFF	TGTGCCAGCAGCGCGGGACTAGCGGGCGGCCACGGGGAGCTGTTTTTT
TRBV5-1	NA	15	NA	TRBJ2-1	CASSLGDLRYNEQFF	TGCGCCAGCAGCTTGGGCGACCTAAGGTACAATGAGCAGTTCTTC
TRBV2	NA	15	NA	TRBJ2-3	CASSGIGDSTDTQYF	TGTGCCAGCAGTGGTATAGGGGATAGCACAGATACGCAGTATTTT
TRBV19	NA	13	NA	TRBJ2-1	CASSYGTSNEQFF	TGTGCCAGTAGTTACGGGACTTCCAATGAGCAGTTCTTC
TRBV6-1	NA	11	once	TRBJ1-2	CAGGELYGYTF	TGTGCCGGGGGGGAACTCTATGGCTACACCTTC
TRBV5-4	TRBD1	14	NA	TRBJ2-7	CASSPYRGSYEQYF	TGTGCCAGCAGCCCTTACAGGGGGAGTTACGAGCAGTACTTC
TRBV2	TRBD1	12	NA	TRBJ2-7	CASSGQVYEQYF	TGTGCCAGCAGCGGACAGGTCTACGAGCAGTACTTC
TRBV5-1	TRBD1	17	NA	TRBJ2-5	CASSLAGQVHPMETQYF	TGCGCCAGCAGCTTGGCGGGACAGGTCCACCCCATGGAGACCCAGTACTTC
TRBV5-5	NA	14	NA	TRBJ2-7	CASSPQTPSYEQYF	TGTGCCAGCAGCCCCCAAACCCCGTCCTACGAGCAGTACTTC
TRBV6-5	NA	14	NA	TRBJ2-3	CASSYSGPTDTQYF	TGTGCCAGCAGTTACTCGGGCCCCACAGATACGCAGTATTTT
TRBV30	TRBD1	14	few	TRBJ2-7	CAWSPTGEFYEQYF	TGTGCCTGGAGTCCGACAGGGGAGTTCTACGAGCAGTACTTC
TRBV11-2	NA	16	NA	TRBJ2-5	CASSTNPSGSAETQYF	TGTGCCAGCAGCACAAATCCGTCGGGGTCCGCCGAGACCCAGTACTTC
TRBV5-4	NA	13	NA	TRBJ1-4	CASSPRLNEKLFF	TGTGCCAGCAGCCCCCGGCTTAATGAAAAACTGTTTTTT
TRBV27	NA	13	NA	TRBJ2-7	CASSSGPSYEQYF	TGTGCCAGCAGTAGTGGGCCCTCCTACGAGCAGTACTTC
TRBV7-9	NA	13	NA	TRBJ1-3	CASSVDRGNTIYF	TGTGCCAGCAGCGTAGACAGAGGAAACACCATATATTTT
TRBV6-5	TRBD1	15	NA	TRBJ1-2	CASTALEDREGSYTF	TGTGCCAGCACCGCCCTAGAGGACAGGGAAGGGTCCTACACCTTC
TRBV5-6	NA	13	NA	TRBJ1-5	CASSFGSNQPQHF	TGTGCCAGCAGCTTCGGTAGCAATCAGCCCCAGCATTTT
TRBV5-4	NA	14	NA	TRBJ1-3	CASSLQGTGNTIYF	TGTGCCAGCAGCCTCCAGGGAACTGGAAACACCATATATTTT
TRBV5-5	NA	15	NA	TRBJ2-7	CASSLAANTAYEQYF	TGTGCCAGCAGCTTGGCCGCAAACACAGCCTACGAGCAGTACTTC
TRBV9	NA	14	NA	TRBJ1-2	CASSPAVQGGGYTF	TGTGCCAGCAGCCCAGCGGTCCAGGGAGGTGGCTACACCTTC
TRBV27	NA	11	NA	TRBJ2-1	CASQTVNEQFF	TGTGCCAGCCAGACAGTCAATGAGCAGTTCTTC
TRBV11-2	NA	16	NA	TRBJ1-3	CASSLRAAGNGNTIYF	TGTGCCAGCAGCTTACGAGCGGCAGGCAATGGAAACACCATATATTTT
TRBV7-9	TRBD1	19	NA	TRBJ2-6	CASSLPSGTGEAGANVLTF	TGTGCCAGCAGCTTGCCCTCCGGGACAGGGGAAGCTGGGGCCAACGTCCTGACTTTC
TRBV28	NA	16	NA	TRBJ2-3	CASSLGGGRGTDTQYF	TGTGCCAGCAGTTTAGGGGGGGGCAGGGGCACAGATACGCAGTATTTT
TRBV9	TRBD1	15	NA	TRBJ2-7	CASSAGQGLGYEQYF	TGTGCCAGCAGCGCGGGACAGGGGTTGGGATACGAGCAGTACTTC
TRBV27	NA	12	NA	TRBJ1-1	CASSLQGSEAFF	TGTGCCAGCAGTTTGCAGGGTTCTGAAGCTTTCTTT
TRBV29-1	NA	10	NA	TRBJ2-1	CSVAHNEQFF	TGCAGCGTTGCTCACAATGAGCAGTTCTTC
TRBV7-8	NA	16	NA	TRBJ2-1	CASSLIFGESYNEQFF	TGTGCCAGCAGCCTGATTTTTGGCGAGTCCTACAATGAGCAGTTCTTC
TRBV7-9	TRBD2	17	NA	TRBJ2-1	CASRTQGTSGSPGEQFF	TGTGCCAGCAGAACACAAGGGACTAGCGGGAGTCCCGGCGAGCAGTTCTTC
TRBV27	TRBD2	16	NA	TRBJ2-3	CASSSSAGEHTDTQYF	TGTGCCAGCAGTTCCTCAGCGGGAGAGCACACAGATACGCAGTATTTT
TRBV4-1	NA	15	NA	TRBJ2-7	CASSQDPGITYEQYF	TGCGCCAGCAGCCAAGATCCTGGTATTACCTACGAGCAGTACTTC
TRBV10-1	TRBD2	15	NA	TRBJ2-7	CASSESTSVTYEQYF	TGCGCCAGCAGTGAGTCAACTAGCGTCACCTACGAGCAGTACTTC